The present entry profiles one TCR beta chain with its context. This clone was seen just once. The target of this receptor is not known. Base qualities are not recorded, but no much larger clone differs from it by a single base. Deep-resolution immunoSEQ TCR-beta sequencing was performed on DNA from uncultured naive and memory CD4+ T cells. The authors processed their data as follows. During preprocessing, nonproductive sequences were removed, along with CDR3s that did not begin with C, did not end with F or W, or were shorter than 7 amino acids. Cultured and uncultured naive and memory CD4+ repertoires were searched for CDR3s previously identified as spike- and CEF-reactive. After three terminal residues were trimmed from each end, CDR3 homology was quantified as pairwise Levenshtein distance using the stringdist R package. TCRdb's version of the immuneACCESS table is confined to in-frame rearrangements and falls short of the full clone set. An unresolved V gene accounts for under half of the shortfall where checked; the remainder is of unknown origin. Clone size and the V and J calls come from that table; the DNA yielded D and trimming. This sample is represented by around 62,000 clones; about 94% of them were singletons. The ten largest clones represent 0.13% to 0.15% of the sample.

CD4+ T cells from unexposed donors were collected before the COVID-19 pandemic (2011-2018). Naive and memory CD4+ T cells were separated from cryopreserved PBMCs by CD4 enrichment followed by EasySep naive CD4+ T cell enrichment. The leukapheresis product used for the unexposed donors was purchased from a commercial source. Ficoll-Paque PLUS gradient centrifugation was used to isolate PBMCs from either whole blood or leukapheresis product. PBMCs were either used fresh in the expansion assay or cryopreserved at -140 degrees C. The QIAamp Micro DNA Kit was used to extract genomic DNA from the CD4+ T cells. The entry originates in a study of CD4 T cells in relation to SARS-CoV-2 and coronaviruses (dated by TCRdb to about 2021). Study-level background: Using patient-derived lymphoblastoid cell lines, the shared crossreactive spike epitopes were mapped to their HLA restriction. Memory CD4+ T cell crossreactivity between SARS-CoV-2 and common cold coronavirus spike proteins was assessed at the TCR clonotype level in the study. Samples from a few pre-COVID donors and the naive versus memory experiments were sequenced with the Adaptive Biotechnologies TCR-sequencing kit; other data were Illumina-based. A different TCR-beta assay, based on Illumina, was used to sequence expansion assays from other donors in the study. General conclusions and limits of the study: Memory CD4+ clonotypes crossrecognizing SARS-CoV-2 and at least one common cold coronavirus spike were found in around 65% of donors. Sequencing naive versus memory cells indicated that the assay picks up memory recall responses, not primary responses primed during culture. Significantly weaker SARS-CoV-2-driven expansion was shown by crossreactive clones than by monoreactive clones, consistent with antigenic imprinting. Pre-pandemic and post-infection samples were not both contributed by any donor, so tracing of the source of pre-existing responses was limited. The study was limited by small numbers of patients and tested TCRs. Crossreactivity analysis centred on spike protein, so crossreactivity against other viral proteins was not assessed.

This clonotype was sampled from a human donor in good health. Sequencing was done on a sample of naive CD4+ T cells from PBMCs. The cell subset or site label here, explained by the study, means: naive CD4+ T cells isolated by negative enrichment.

The CDR3 has the sequence CASSVSGSFHNEQFF. The nucleotide sequence is TGTGCCAGTAGTGTGAGCGGGAGTTTCCACAATGAGCAGTTCTTC. The sequence links TRBV19 to TRBJ2-1; 8 of the junction bases match TRBD2. From the germline V gene (reference sequence), CDR1 is LNHDA and CDR2 is SQIVND. Its CDR3 holds 15 amino acids, cysteine through phenylalanine. Here the CDR3 DNA is all that survives: 45 bases in frame from base 1. The V end gives up 5 bases and the J end 5 bases, leaving 8 bases in the junction not matched to a gene.